Each of the 8 T cell receptor beta chains below was sequenced from the same sample in a study of patients and donors after allogeneic stem cell transplantation. A single record per CDR3 protein comes from TCRdb applying MiXCR to the RT-PCR reads. The sample carries hundreds of thousands of distinct CDR3 sequences, approximately 16% recorded once. Material: blood, either unsorted or a sorted T cell fraction (not recorded which). The source of these receptors is a human donor who was either an allogeneic HSCT recipient or a stem cell or donor lymphocyte infusion donor (not recorded which). It is not recorded whose cells these are; they may come from a transplant donor.

V is TRBV3-1 and J is TRBJ2-7; 10 nucleotides agree with TRBD2. V trimming: 3 bases; J trimming: 1 base; junction bases outside the gene matches: 6. CDR1 is LGHDT and CDR2 is YNNKEL in the germline V gene (reference sequence). CDR3 length: 16 residues. The CDR3 coding sequence is TGTGCCAGCAGCCAGCAACGAGCGGGAGGGTCCTACGAGCAGTACTTC. Translating gives CASSQQRAGGSYEQYF.

This rearrangement joins TRBV20-1 to TRBJ1-2; D is perhaps TRBD1 (6 bases). Trimming stripped 2 bases from V and 6 bases from J, with 22 bases between. Germline V gene data show CDR1 as DFQATT and CDR2 as SNEGSKA (reference sequence). This CDR3 region has 16 residues. CDR3 bases: TGCAGTGCTAGAAATTATTTGGGGCAGGGGAGGGATGGCTACACCTTC. It specifies CSARNYLGQGRDGYTF.

The chain joins TRBV5-1 to TRBJ1-1; the D is unclear. CDR3 length: 15 amino acids. Per the germline V gene, CDR1 is SGHRS and CDR2 is YFSETQ. Trimming pared 3 bases from V and 1 base from J, leaving 13 bases between. In DNA form, the CDR3 reads TGCGCCAGCAGCTCCCCCGCTTCCCCGAACACTGAAGCTTTCTTT. This gives the protein CASSSPASPNTEAFF.

This clonotype was counted only a few times. The V call is TRBV5-1, the J call TRBJ2-5; 8 bases map to TRBD2. Germline CDR1 and CDR2: SGHRS and YFSETQ. The CDR3 loop spans 17 amino acids. Germline trimming cut 3 bases from V and 5 bases from J; bases unmatched to any gene: 15. CDR3 DNA: TGCGCCAGCAGCTCGAAATCGGGAGGGCCAAGTTCGGAGACCCAGTACTTC. This codes for CASSSKSGGPSSETQYF.

This clonotype came up a few times. This chain connects TRBV6-5 to TRBJ1-4; 7 bases align to TRBD1. The germline gives CDR1 MNHEY, CDR2 SVGAGI. The CDR3 has 16 residues. V gave up 2 bases and J gave up 8 bases; unmatched junction bases: 11. This CDR3 is CASSYGGQAAGEKLFF. Here the CDR3 DNA reads TGTGCCAGCAGTTACGGTGGACAGGCGGCAGGGGAAAAACTGTTTTTT.

This clonotype was detected many times. J is TRBJ2-2 and V is TRBV5-1; 11 bases agree with TRBD2. The length of the CDR3 is 13 residues. Germline V gene data show CDR1 as SGHRS and CDR2 as YFSETQ. The junction had 1 base not matched to a gene; V was cut back by 3 bases and J by 9 bases. The DNA of the CDR3 is TGCGCCAGCAGCTGGACTAGCGGGCGGGAGCTGTTTTTT. Protein product: CASSWTSGRELFF. Variable domain in full (rest from reference TRBV5-1 and TRBJ2-2): KAGVTQTPRYLIKTRGQQVTLSCSPISGHRSVSWYQQTPGQGLQFLFEYFSETQRNKGNFPGRFSGRQFSNSRSEMNVSTLELGDSALYLCASSWTSGRELFFGEGSRLTVL.

V is TRBV28 and J is TRBJ1-1; D is undetermined. V was shortened by 5 bases and J by 3 bases, with 13 bases between the two germline ends. This CDR3 is 14 amino acids long. Per germline, CDR1 MDHEN and CDR2 SYDVKM. This chain's CDR3 is CASSPTRGYTEAFF. For the CDR3, the DNA is TGTGCCAGCAGTCCAACTCGGGGATACACTGAAGCTTTCTTT. Full variable domain (outside the CDR3, taken from reference TRBV28 and TRBJ1-1): DVKVTQSSRYLVKRTGEKVFLECVQDMDHENMFWYRQDPGLGLRLIYFSYDVKMKEKGDIPEGYSVSREKKERFSLILESASTNQTSMYLCASSPTRGYTEAFFGQGTRLTVV.

The V and J genes are TRBV12-3 or TRBV12-4 and TRBJ2-6, with a tentative D call TRBD2 (7 bases). The CDR3 runs 17 residues. V shed 6 bases and J shed 2 bases, with 17 bases lying between them. CDR3 amino acids: CASSPGGEGAGANVLTF. As DNA, the CDR3 is TGTGCCAGCAGCCCCGGCGGGGAGGGGGCTGGGGCCAACGTCCTGACTTTC.